This TCR beta chain derives from a study of blood T cell repertoires in COVID-19. Overall study: From T cells, B-cell-depleted T cells, or PBMCs came the material, which was cDNA or gDNA.

After removal of 6 bases from V and 4 bases from J, the junction contained 5 bases not matched to a gene. The CDR3 consists of 14 residues. CDR1 is MNHEY, CDR2 SVGAGI, per germline. Sequencing used immunoSEQ multiplex PCR; TCRdb keeps in-frame clones, though not all of them. The table has 200,000 to 250,000 clones, approximately 91% seen once. The sequencing input was peripheral blood. The TCR comes from a woman aged 55-70 years with acute or convalescent COVID-19. J is TRBJ2-1 and V is TRBV6-5; TRBD2 aligns across 8 bases. The CDR3 reads CASRPRGGYNEQFF. The CDR3 DNA reads as TGTGCCAGCAGGCCCCGGGGGGGATACAATGAGCAGTTCTTC.